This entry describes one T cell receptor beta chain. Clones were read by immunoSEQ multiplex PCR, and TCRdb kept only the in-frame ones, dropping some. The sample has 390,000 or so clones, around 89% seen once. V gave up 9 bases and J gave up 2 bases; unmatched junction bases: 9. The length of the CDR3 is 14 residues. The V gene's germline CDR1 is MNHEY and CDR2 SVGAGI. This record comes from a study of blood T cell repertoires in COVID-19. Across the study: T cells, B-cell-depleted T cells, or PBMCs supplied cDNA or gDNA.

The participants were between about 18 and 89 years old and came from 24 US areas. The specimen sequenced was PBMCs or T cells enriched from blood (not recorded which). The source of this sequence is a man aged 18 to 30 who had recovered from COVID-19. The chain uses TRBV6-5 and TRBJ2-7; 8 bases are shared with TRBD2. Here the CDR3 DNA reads TGTGCCAGTTCCGCGACGGGAGGGCCCTACGAGCAGTACTTC. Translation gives CASSATGGPYEQYF.